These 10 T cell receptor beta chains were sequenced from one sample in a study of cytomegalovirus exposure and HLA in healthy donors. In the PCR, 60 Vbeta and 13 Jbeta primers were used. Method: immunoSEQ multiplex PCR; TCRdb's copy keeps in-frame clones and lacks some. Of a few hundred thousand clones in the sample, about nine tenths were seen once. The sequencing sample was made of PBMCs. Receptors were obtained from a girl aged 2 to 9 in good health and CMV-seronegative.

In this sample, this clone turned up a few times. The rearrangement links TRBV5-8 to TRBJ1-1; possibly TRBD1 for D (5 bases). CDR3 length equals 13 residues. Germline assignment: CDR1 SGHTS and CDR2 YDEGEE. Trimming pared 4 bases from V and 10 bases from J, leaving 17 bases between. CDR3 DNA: TGTGCCAGCAGCCGGGTGGTGGGGGGTGCAGCTTTCTTT. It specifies CASSRVVGGAAFF.

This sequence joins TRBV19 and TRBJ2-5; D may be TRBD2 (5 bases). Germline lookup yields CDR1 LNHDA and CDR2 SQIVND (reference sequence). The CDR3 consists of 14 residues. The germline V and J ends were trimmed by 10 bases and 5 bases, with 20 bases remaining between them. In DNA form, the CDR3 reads TGTGCCACCAAGCAGCGGTCCTCGTGGGAGACCCAGTACTTC. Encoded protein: CATKQRSSWETQYF.

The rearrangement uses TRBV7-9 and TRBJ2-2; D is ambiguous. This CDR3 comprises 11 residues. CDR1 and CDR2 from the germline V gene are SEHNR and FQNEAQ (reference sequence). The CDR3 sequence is CAIPSTGELFF. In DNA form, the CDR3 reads TGTGCAATACCGAGCACCGGGGAGCTGTTTTTT.

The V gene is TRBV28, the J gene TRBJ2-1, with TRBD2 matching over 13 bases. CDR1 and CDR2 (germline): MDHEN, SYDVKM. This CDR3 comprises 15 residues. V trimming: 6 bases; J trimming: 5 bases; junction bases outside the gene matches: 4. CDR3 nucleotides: TGTGCCAGCAGGGAGGGGACTAGCGGGAACAATGAGCAGTTCTTC. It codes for CASREGTSGNNEQFF.

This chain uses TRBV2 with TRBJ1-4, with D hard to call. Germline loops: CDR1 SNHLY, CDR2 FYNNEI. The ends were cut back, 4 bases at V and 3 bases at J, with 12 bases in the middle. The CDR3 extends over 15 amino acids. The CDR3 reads CASSVEGEANEKLFF. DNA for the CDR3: TGTGCCAGCAGTGTAGAGGGTGAGGCTAATGAAAAACTGTTTTTT.

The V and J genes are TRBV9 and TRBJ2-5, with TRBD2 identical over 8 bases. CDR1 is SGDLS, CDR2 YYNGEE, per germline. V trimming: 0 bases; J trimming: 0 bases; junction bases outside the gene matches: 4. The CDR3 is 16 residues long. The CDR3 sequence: CASSVAVSGDQETQYF. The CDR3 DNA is TGTGCCAGCAGCGTAGCGGTTAGCGGGGACCAAGAGACCCAGTACTTC.

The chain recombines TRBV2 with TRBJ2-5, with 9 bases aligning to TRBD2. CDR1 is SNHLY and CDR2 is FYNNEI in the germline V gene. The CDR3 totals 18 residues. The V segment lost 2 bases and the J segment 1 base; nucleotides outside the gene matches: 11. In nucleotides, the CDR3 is TGTGCCAGCAGTGAATGGCGGGGGGGCTGGTTACTCCAAGAGACCCAGTACTTC. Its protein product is CASSEWRGGWLLQETQYF. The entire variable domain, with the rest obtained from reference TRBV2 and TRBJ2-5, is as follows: EPEVTQTPSHQVTQMGQEVILRCVPISNHLYFYWYRQILGQKVEFLVSFYNNEISEKSEIFDDQFSVERPDGSNFTLKIRSTKLEDSAMYFCASSEWRGGWLLQETQYFGPGTRLLVL.

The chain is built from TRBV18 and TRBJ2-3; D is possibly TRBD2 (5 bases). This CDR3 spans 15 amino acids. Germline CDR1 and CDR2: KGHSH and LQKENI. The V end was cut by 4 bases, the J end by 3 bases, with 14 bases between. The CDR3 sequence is CASSRYEGRTDTQYF. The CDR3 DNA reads TGTGCCAGCTCACGTTATGAGGGTCGTACAGATACGCAGTATTTT.

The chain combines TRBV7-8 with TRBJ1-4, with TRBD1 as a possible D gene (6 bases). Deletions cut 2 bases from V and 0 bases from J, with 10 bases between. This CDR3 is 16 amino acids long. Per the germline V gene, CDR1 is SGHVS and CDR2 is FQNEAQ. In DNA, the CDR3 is TGTGCCAGCAGCTTATGGACAGTTGCAACTAATGAAAAACTGTTTTTT. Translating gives CASSLWTVATNEKLFF.

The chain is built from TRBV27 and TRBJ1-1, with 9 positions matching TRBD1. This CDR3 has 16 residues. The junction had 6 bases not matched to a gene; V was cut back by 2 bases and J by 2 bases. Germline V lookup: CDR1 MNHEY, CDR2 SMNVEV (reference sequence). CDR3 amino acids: CASSLGTGFINTEAFF. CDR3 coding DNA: TGTGCCAGCAGTTTAGGGACAGGGTTCATCAACACTGAAGCTTTCTTT.